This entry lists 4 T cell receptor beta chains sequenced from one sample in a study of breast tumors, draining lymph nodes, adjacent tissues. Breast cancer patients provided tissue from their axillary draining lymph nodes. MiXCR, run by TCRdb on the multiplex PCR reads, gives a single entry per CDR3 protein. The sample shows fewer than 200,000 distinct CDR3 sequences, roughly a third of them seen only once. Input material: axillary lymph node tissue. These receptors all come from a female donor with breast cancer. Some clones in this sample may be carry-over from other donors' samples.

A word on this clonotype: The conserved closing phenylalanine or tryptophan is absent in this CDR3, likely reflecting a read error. DNA of the CDR3: TGTGCCAGCAGCGTAGGAGCGGGGGGGCCAGATACGCAGTATCTT. This codes for CASSVGAGGPDTQYL. The J gene is TRBJ2-3, the V gene TRBV9, with 10 bases that match TRBD2. V lost 0 bases, J lost 4 bases, and 2 bases stayed unmatched. Per the germline V gene, CDR1 is SGDLS and CDR2 is YYNGEE. CDR3 size: 15 residues.

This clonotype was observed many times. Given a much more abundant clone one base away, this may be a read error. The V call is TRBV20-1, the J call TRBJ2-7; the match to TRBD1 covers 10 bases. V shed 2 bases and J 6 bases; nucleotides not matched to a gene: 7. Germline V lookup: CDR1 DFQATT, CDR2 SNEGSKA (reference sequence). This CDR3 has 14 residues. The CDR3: CSARLGQGPSEQYF. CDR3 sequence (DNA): TGCAGTGCTAGACTGGGACAGGGGCCGTCCGAGCAGTACTTC.

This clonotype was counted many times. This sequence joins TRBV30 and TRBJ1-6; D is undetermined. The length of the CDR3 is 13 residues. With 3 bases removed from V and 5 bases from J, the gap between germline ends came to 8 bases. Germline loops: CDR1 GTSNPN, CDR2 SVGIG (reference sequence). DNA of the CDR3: TGTGCCTGGAGCCCCTACAATAATTCACCCCTCCACTTT. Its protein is CAWSPYNNSPLHF.

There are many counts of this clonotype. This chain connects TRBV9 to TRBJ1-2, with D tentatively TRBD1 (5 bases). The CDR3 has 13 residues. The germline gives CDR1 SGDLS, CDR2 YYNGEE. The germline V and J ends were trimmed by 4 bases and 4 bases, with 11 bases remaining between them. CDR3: CASSTPGPYGYTF. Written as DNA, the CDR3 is TGTGCCAGCAGCACCCCAGGGCCCTATGGCTACACCTTC. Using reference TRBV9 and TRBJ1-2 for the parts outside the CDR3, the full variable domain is DSGVTQTPKHLITATGQRVTLRCSPRSGDLSVYWYQQSLDQGLQFLIQYYNGEERAKGNILERFSAQQFPDLHSELNLSSLELGDSALYFCASSTPGPYGYTFGSGTRLTVV.